This T cell receptor beta chain comes out of a study of control samples from healthy donors and cancer patients. Trimming left V 5 bases short and J 0 bases short, with 14 bases between. Per the germline V gene, CDR1 is MNHNS and CDR2 is SASEGT. This CDR3 has 16 residues. The assay was immunoSEQ multiplex PCR, and TCRdb's table has in-frame clones only and misses some. This repertoire shows about 120,000 clones, 70% to 90% found once; its top ten account for roughly 3.2%. This clone has more than one count but fewer than ten. The sequence was obtained from a man aged 35 to 55 in good health. The V call is TRBV6-1, the J call TRBJ1-5, with D possibly TRBD1 on 6 matching bases. Sequenced material: blood. The CDR3: CASSQDRLYSNQPQHF. For the CDR3, the DNA is TGTGCCAGCAGTCAAGACAGGCTCTATAGCAATCAGCCCCAGCATTTT.